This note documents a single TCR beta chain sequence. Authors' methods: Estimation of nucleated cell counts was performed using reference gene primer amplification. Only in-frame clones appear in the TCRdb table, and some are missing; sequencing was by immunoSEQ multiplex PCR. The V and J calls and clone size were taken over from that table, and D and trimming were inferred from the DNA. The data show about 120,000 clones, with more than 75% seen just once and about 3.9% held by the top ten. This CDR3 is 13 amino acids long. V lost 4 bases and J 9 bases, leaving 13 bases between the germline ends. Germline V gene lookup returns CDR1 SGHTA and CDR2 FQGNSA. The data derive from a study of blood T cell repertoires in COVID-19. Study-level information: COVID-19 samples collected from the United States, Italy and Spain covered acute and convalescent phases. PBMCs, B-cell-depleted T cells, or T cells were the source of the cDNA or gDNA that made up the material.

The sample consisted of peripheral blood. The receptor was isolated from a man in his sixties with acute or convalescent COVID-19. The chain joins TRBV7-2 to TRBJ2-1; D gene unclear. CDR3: CASSSQLGSEQFF. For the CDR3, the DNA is TGTGCCAGCAGCTCCCAGCTAGGCTCTGAGCAGTTCTTC.